A single sample gave rise to the 19 T cell receptor beta chains below, sequenced in a study of OX40 agonist ivuxolimab in advanced cancers. This table comes from immunoSEQ multiplex PCR, and its TCRdb copy is limited to in-frame clones, with some not included. The sample records around 75,000 clones, 89% being singletons. The sequenced sample was CD4+ or CD8+ T cells sorted from blood, obtained in a trial of the OX40 agonist ivuxolimab. The receptors were gathered from an adult with an advanced solid tumor such as melanoma, head and neck, liver or kidney cancer.

V and J are TRBV18 and TRBJ1-2, with 7 bases aligning to TRBD1. V trimming: 3 bases; J trimming: 8 bases; junction bases outside the gene matches: 9. The CDR3 consists of 14 residues. Per germline, CDR1 KGHSH and CDR2 LQKENI. The CDR3: CASSPPGQAEGYTF. Written as DNA, the CDR3 is TGTGCCAGCTCACCGCCCGGACAGGCGGAAGGCTACACCTTC.

This rearrangement joins TRBV11-2 to TRBJ2-7; possible D gene TRBD2, 7 bases. V lost 5 bases to trimming and J lost 4 bases, with 18 bases between them. CDR3 length: 15 residues. Germline CDR1 reads SGHAT; CDR2 reads FQNNGV. CDR3 in amino acids: CASSALRRGGYEQYF. Here the CDR3 DNA reads TGTGCCAGCAGCGCCCTACGGAGGGGGGGTTACGAGCAGTACTTC.

V and J are TRBV6-1 and TRBJ2-5, with D unclear. Germline lookup yields CDR1 MNHNS and CDR2 SASEGT. The CDR3 contains 15 residues. Trimming took off 5 bases at V and 3 bases at J, with 16 bases between the two ends. The CDR3 sequence is CASSFGWAREETQYF. As DNA, the CDR3 is TGTGCCAGCAGTTTCGGGTGGGCAAGGGAAGAGACCCAGTACTTC.

The gene calls are TRBV5-4 and TRBJ2-7, with 9 bases fitting TRBD2. The CDR3 totals 15 residues. Losses at the gene ends were 0 bases for V and 6 bases for J; bases not matched to a gene: 7. Germline CDR1 SGHNT, CDR2 YYREEE (reference sequence). The CDR3 sequence is CASSLGREGLREQYF. DNA for the CDR3: TGTGCCAGCAGCTTGGGGCGGGAGGGCCTTCGCGAGCAGTACTTC.

The rearrangement links TRBV6-5 to TRBJ2-1; tentative D call: TRBD2 (6 bases). The V and J ends lost 5 bases and 13 bases respectively, with 15 bases between them. Per germline, CDR1 MNHEY and CDR2 SVGAGI. This CDR3 contains 12 residues. CDR3 amino acids: CASSDPGLFQFF. The CDR3 DNA is TGTGCCAGCAGTGATCCGGGACTTTTTCAGTTCTTC.

This clone was counted a single time. The chain links TRBV7-2 to TRBJ2-3, with D possibly TRBD2 on 6 matching bases. The CDR3 is 15 residues long. Trimming shortened V by 7 bases and J by 1 base, and 15 bases separated the two germline ends. Germline-derived CDR1 and CDR2 are SGHTA and FQGNSA. The CDR3 reads CASMDSPSGTDTQYF. The CDR3 DNA follows: TGTGCCAGCATGGATTCGCCTAGCGGCACAGATACGCAGTATTTT.

The rearrangement joins TRBV11-2 to TRBJ1-1; the D is unclear. This CDR3 has 14 amino acids. Trimming took 1 base from V and 1 from J, leaving 7 bases between them. The germline CDR1 and CDR2 sequences are SGHAT and FQNNGV. The CDR3: CASSLASPNTEAFF. In DNA, the CDR3 is TGTGCCAGCAGCTTAGCGTCCCCGAACACTGAAGCTTTCTTT.

V is TRBV11-3 and J is TRBJ2-2; D remains unclear. Germline values: CDR1 SGHNT, CDR2 YENEEA. Trimming shortened V by 5 bases and J by 5 bases, and 15 bases separated the two germline ends. There are 15 residues in the CDR3. DNA for the CDR3: TGTGCCAGCAGCCCGCCGGGCCTAGGGACCGGGGAGCTGTTTTTT. As protein: CASSPPGLGTGELFF.

V usage is TRBV9 and J usage is TRBJ2-7; D possibly matches TRBD1 or TRBD2 (5 bases each). Germline V gene sequence: CDR1 SGDLS, CDR2 YYNGEE. CDR3 length: 13 amino acids. Trimming took off 7 bases at V and 7 bases at J, with 18 bases between the two ends. CDR3 sequence (DNA): TGTGCCAGCGGACGGGGACCTCCGGGAGAGCAGTACTTC. This gives the protein CASGRGPPGEQYF.

The V and J genes are TRBV6-1 and TRBJ1-5; 7 bases map to TRBD1. The CDR3 is 16 amino acids. Germline loops: CDR1 MNHNS, CDR2 SASEGT. V was clipped by 3 bases and J by 5 bases; unmatched bases: 10. The CDR3 bases are TGTGCCAGCAGTGAGAGGGGAGGACAGGTGCATCAGCCCCAGCATTTT. It translates to CASSERGGQVHQPQHF.

J is TRBJ1-3 and V is TRBV30; D is undetermined. The CDR3 runs 13 residues. Trimming left V 4 bases short and J 0 bases short, with 7 bases between. CDR1 is GTSNPN and CDR2 is SVGIG in the germline V gene (reference sequence). CDR3 loop: CAWNRNSGNTIYF. The CDR3 DNA is TGTGCCTGGAATCGGAACTCTGGAAACACCATATATTTT.

J is TRBJ1-2 and V is TRBV7-9; perhaps TRBD1 as D (5 bases). Germline assignment: CDR1 SEHNR and CDR2 FQNEAQ (reference sequence). This CDR3 spans 15 amino acids. Trimming took off 0 bases at V and 3 bases at J, with 11 bases between the two ends. The CDR3: CASSLAGPPYYGYTF. The DNA for the CDR3 is TGTGCCAGCAGCTTAGCGGGGCCTCCTTACTATGGCTACACCTTC.

The chain recombines TRBV4-1 with TRBJ1-1, with a weak D call TRBD1 (5 bases). Trimming cost V 6 bases and J 1 base, with 12 bases left between them. The CDR3 runs to 14 residues. Germline V CDR1 and CDR2: MGHRA, YSYEKL. CDR3 loop: CASSPREGNTEAFF. The CDR3 DNA is TGCGCCAGCAGTCCCAGGGAGGGGAACACTGAAGCTTTCTTT.

J is TRBJ2-1 and V is TRBV29-1; D ambiguous. The V gene's germline CDR1 is SQVTM and CDR2 ANQGSEA. V lost 5 bases, J lost 0 bases, and 8 bases lay in between. The CDR3 spans 13 residues. The CDR3 bases are TGCAGCGTTAGCAGTACCTCCTACAATGAGCAGTTCTTC. Translated, it gives CSVSSTSYNEQFF.

This clone was detected a few times. The chain has TRBV7-2 and TRBJ2-2; possible D gene TRBD1, 5 bases. Trimming stripped 6 bases from V and 3 bases from J, with 11 bases between. CDR1 and CDR2 from the germline V gene are SGHTA and FQGNSA. The CDR3 has 14 amino acids. CDR3 DNA sequence: TGTGCCAGCAGACCCGACAGATACACCGGGGAGCTGTTTTTT. It encodes CASRPDRYTGELFF.

V usage is TRBV9 and J usage is TRBJ2-3; D could derive from TRBD1 or TRBD2 (5 bases each). Per the germline V gene, CDR1 is SGDLS and CDR2 is YYNGEE. The CDR3 contains 14 residues. V lost 4 bases to trimming and J lost 6 bases, with 15 bases between them. The CDR3 sequence is CASSRGVYGDTQYF. The CDR3 DNA reads as TGTGCCAGCAGCCGAGGGGTTTATGGGGATACGCAGTATTTT.

CDR3 region: CASSASGIYNSPLHF. The DNA of the CDR3 is TGTGCCAGTAGTGCGTCCGGGATTTATAATTCACCCCTCCACTTT. This sequence joins TRBV19 and TRBJ1-6; D is uncertain. This CDR3 has 15 residues. V lost 5 bases and J 4 bases, leaving 12 bases between the germline ends. The germline V gene encodes CDR1 LNHDA and CDR2 SQIVND (reference sequence). Together with reference TRBV19 and TRBJ1-6, the CDR3 gives the full variable domain: DGGITQSPKYLFRKEGQNVTLSCEQNLNHDAMYWYRQDPGQGLRLIYYSQIVNDFQKGDIAEGYSVSREKKESFPLTVTSAQKNPTAFYLCASSASGIYNSPLHFGNGTRLTVT.

The gene calls are TRBV27 and TRBJ2-1; TRBD1 might be the D (6 bases). V lost 6 bases, J lost 2 bases, and 8 bases lay in between. This CDR3 is 13 amino acids long. Germline V gives CDR1 MNHEY, CDR2 SMNVEV (reference sequence). The CDR3 DNA reads TGTGCCAGCAGGGGGGCCCCCTACAATGAGCAGTTCTTC. This sequence encodes CASRGAPYNEQFF.

The chain links TRBV6-5 to TRBJ2-7, with 9 nucleotides matching TRBD2. The CDR3 is 15 residues long. CDR1 is MNHEY and CDR2 is SVGAGI in the germline V gene. The V gene end was trimmed by 6 bases and the J gene end by 4 bases; junction bases not matched to a gene: 10. CDR3 in amino acids: CASRAGGTGQYEQYF. The CDR3 region has the DNA TGTGCCAGCAGGGCGGGGGGGACCGGTCAGTACGAGCAGTACTTC.